A selection of T cell receptor beta chains follows, all from one sample in a study of Ad26.COV2.S vaccination and SARS-CoV-2 variants. Assay: immunoSEQ multiplex PCR; the TCRdb copy retains only in-frame clones and omits some. This table holds approximately 410,000 clones, around 87% found once. Sequenced material: peripheral blood, taken in a trial of Ad26.COV2.S vaccine versus placebo. The receptors derive from a person aged 18 to 59 who received the Ad26.COV2.S COVID-19 vaccine or a placebo. Both conserved end residues are part of each CDR3. A D gene is named only where the DNA matches it firmly. Clone size appears in some rows only: once, few, many, or a class for an expanded clone.

D	length	V	J	size	DNA	CDR3
TRBD2	15	TRBV20-1	TRBJ2-7	.	TGCAGTGCTAGTCCACTAGCGGGGGTCGACTACGAGCAGTACTTC	CSASPLAGVDYEQYF
.	15	TRBV18	TRBJ1-2	few	TGTGCCAGCTCACCACCCCAGGTCCAAGATCATGGCTACACCTTC	CASSPPQVQDHGYTF
TRBD1	19	TRBV9	TRBJ2-6	.	TGTGCCAGCAGCCCAACCAGGGACAGCAATCTCCCTGGGGCCAACGTCCTGACTTTC	CASSPTRDSNLPGANVLTF
.	13	TRBV19	TRBJ2-1	.	TGTGCCAGTACCTCGGGGGGCGACAATGAGCAGTTCTTC	CASTSGGDNEQFF
TRBD1	14	TRBV7-2	TRBJ1-5	.	TGTGCCAGCAGCTTATCAGGGGGCTATCAGCCCCAGCATTTT	CASSLSGGYQPQHF
.	14	TRBV6-5	TRBJ1-4	.	TGTGCCAGCAGTCGGGACGGTCACGATGAAAAACTGTTTTTT	CASSRDGHDEKLFF
TRBD1	21	TRBV4-3	TRBJ1-4	few	TGCGCCAGCAGCCAAGATCTTTTTGGGACAGGGGCCCGTCTATTGAGTGAAAAACTGTTTTTT	CASSQDLFGTGARLLSEKLFF
.	15	TRBV7-2	TRBJ1-5	.	TGTGCCAGCAGCTGGAATGGGGGGAGCAATCAGCCCCAGCATTTT	CASSWNGGSNQPQHF
TRBD1	14	TRBV7-9	TRBJ2-7	.	TGTGCCAGCAGCTGGCCGGGACAGACCTACGAGCAGTACTTC	CASSWPGQTYEQYF
.	13	TRBV6-5	TRBJ2-7	.	TGTGCCAGCAGTCTACGGGGAACCTACGAGCAGTACTTC	CASSLRGTYEQYF
TRBD2	14	TRBV9	TRBJ2-2	.	TGTGCCAGCAAAGCGGGGGCAGAGACCGGGGAGCTGTTTTTT	CASKAGAETGELFF
TRBD2	14	TRBV28	TRBJ2-7	.	TGTGCCAGCGTCGTAGCGGGGGTTTCCTACGAGCAGTACTTC	CASVVAGVSYEQYF
TRBD1	13	TRBV28	TRBJ1-2	.	TGTGCCAGCAGGTCCGACAGGGTAGATGGCTACACCTTC	CASRSDRVDGYTF
TRBD1	16	TRBV5-6	TRBJ2-1	.	TGTGCCAGCAGCACCGGGACAGGTAGCGGCGTAGATGAGCAGTTCTTC	CASSTGTGSGVDEQFF